Presented here are 9 T cell receptor beta chains from one specimen sequenced in a study of OX40 agonist ivuxolimab in advanced cancers. The table came from immunoSEQ multiplex PCR; TCRdb's copy has only in-frame clones and leaves some out. The sample records tens of thousands of clones, roughly 84% being singletons. Sequenced here: CD4+ or CD8+ T cells sorted from blood, sampled in a trial of the OX40 agonist ivuxolimab. The source of these receptors is an adult with an advanced solid tumor such as melanoma, head and neck, liver or kidney cancer.

This clone was seen more than once but under ten times. V and J are TRBV10-3 and TRBJ2-7; perhaps TRBD1 as D (6 bases). The CDR3 is 13 amino acids. V was trimmed by 4 bases and J by 1 base, leaving 8 bases between them. Germline V gene sequence: CDR1 ENHRY, CDR2 SYGVKD. The DNA of the CDR3 is TGTGCCATCAGTGGGGGGCCTTCCTACGAGCAGTACTTC. Protein sequence: CAISGGPSYEQYF.

This rearrangement joins TRBV6-6 to TRBJ2-7; 7 bases map to TRBD1. CDR3 length equals 12 residues. J was trimmed by 3 bases and V by 8 bases; bases with no gene match: 4. The germline CDR1 and CDR2 sequences are MNHNY and SVGAGI (reference sequence). The CDR3 loop reads CASAQGDYEQYF. The CDR3 nucleotides are TGTGCCAGCGCCCAGGGGGACTACGAGCAGTACTTC.

V is TRBV6-5 and J is TRBJ1-5; perhaps TRBD1 as D (6 bases). V was clipped by 2 bases and J by 11 bases, with 13 bases between them. The CDR3 loop spans 13 amino acids. CDR1 is MNHEY, CDR2 SVGAGI, per germline. CDR3 loop: CASSYGGRQTQHF. CDR3 bases: TGTGCCAGCAGTTACGGGGGCCGACAGACCCAGCATTTT.

This chain connects TRBV5-6 to TRBJ1-5; D possibly corresponds to TRBD1 (5 bases). V gave up 0 bases and J gave up 5 bases, with 12 bases separating them. This CDR3 region has 15 residues. Germline V CDR1 and CDR2: SGHDT, YYEEEE. This chain's CDR3 is CASSLEGRVHQPQHF. The CDR3 region has the DNA TGTGCCAGCAGCTTGGAAGGCAGGGTACATCAGCCCCAGCATTTT.

The chain joins TRBV28 to TRBJ1-5; D is possibly TRBD1 (5 bases). The CDR3 consists of 16 residues. Looked up from germline, CDR1 is MDHEN and CDR2 is SYDVKM. V lost 4 bases and J lost 1, with 14 bases in between. The CDR3 spells CASSSRTLRSNQPQHF. In nucleotides, the CDR3 is TGTGCCAGCAGTTCCAGGACACTGAGAAGCAATCAGCCCCAGCATTTT.

V and J are TRBV7-9 and TRBJ2-7; 9 bases line up with TRBD1. CDR1 and CDR2 from the germline V gene are SEHNR and FQNEAQ (reference sequence). The CDR3 has 13 amino acids. Trimming took 7 bases from V and 4 from J; bases not matched to a gene: 5. The CDR3 bases are TGTGCCAGCACTCCCGGGACAGGGTACGAGCAGTACTTC. Its translation is CASTPGTGYEQYF.

This clone is judged medium-sized (0.01 to 0.1%). The V call is TRBV4-2, the J call TRBJ2-1; tentatively, D is TRBD1 or TRBD2 (5 bases each). The CDR3 is made up of 14 amino acids. V dropped 1 base and J dropped 6 bases, with 10 bases sitting between them. Per the germline V gene, CDR1 is LGHNA and CDR2 is YNFKEQ. For the CDR3, the DNA is TGTGCCAGCAGCCAAGGGGGGAAGTTCAATGAGCAGTTCTTC. Amino acids: CASSQGGKFNEQFF.

This clone has only a few counts. The rearrangement joins TRBV10-3 to TRBJ2-7; TRBD2 aligns across 9 bases. Germline assignment: CDR1 ENHRY and CDR2 SYGVKD. This CDR3 region has 15 residues. Trimming took 3 bases from V and 3 from J; bases not matched to a gene: 6. The CDR3 here is CAISDVAGELYEQYF. CDR3 in DNA: TGTGCCATCAGTGATGTAGCGGGGGAACTCTACGAGCAGTACTTC.

V gene TRBV27 combines with J gene TRBJ1-2; TRBD1 matches 8 bases. Trimming took 6 bases from V and 6 from J; bases not matched to a gene: 6. Germline-derived CDR1 and CDR2 are MNHEY and SMNVEV (reference sequence). The CDR3 runs to 13 residues. The CDR3 bases are TGTGCCAGCAGAGACGACAGGGGTGATGGCTACACCTTC. Translated, it gives CASRDDRGDGYTF.